The clone carrying this TCR beta chain was recorded at least ten times. This CDR3 is built from 14 residues. V was pared by 5 bases and J by 0 bases, with 10 bases between. TRBV12-4/TRBJ1-2 clonotypes were amplified with adaptor-ligated barcode primers. Using its own MiXCR run on the multiplex PCR reads, TCRdb lists one record per CDR3 protein. The table shows approximately 1,600 distinct CDR3 sequences, with around 4.2% occurring only once. The material sequenced was naive CD4+ T cells sorted from blood. Subset here: naive CD4+ T cells, CD4+CD45RA+CD25-. The origin of this receptor is a female donor with breast cancer. The gene calls are TRBV12-3 or TRBV12-4 and TRBJ1-2; maybe TRBD1 (6 bases). CDR3 residues: CASSPGHANYGYTF. In nucleotides, the CDR3 is TGTGCCAGCAGTCCGGGACACGCTAACTATGGCTACACCTTC.